This TCR beta chain originates from a study of molecular identifiers for immune sequencing clone quantification. Via MiXCR, TCRdb re-called the PCR reads, giving one row per CDR3 protein. The table lists around 480,000 distinct CDR3 sequences, under 30% of them singletons. In the case of this clonotype: A read error may be the cause here, since a much bigger clone is one base away.

V lost 11 bases and J lost 3, with 19 bases in between. The CDR3 is 14 amino acids. The germline V gene encodes CDR1 MNHEY and CDR2 SVGEGT. The chain uses TRBV6-2 or TRBV6-3 and TRBJ1-1; no clear D gene. This clonotype was sampled from a human donor in good health. Some libraries in this study had Jurkat cell RNA spiked in. Sequenced input: naive CD8+ T cells from blood, with Jurkat cell RNA spiked in. Indicated subset: FACS-sorted CD8+CD4-CCR7+CD45RA+ naive T cells. Here the CDR3 reads CARTEEIGYTEAFF. DNA for the CDR3: TGTGCCCGCACCGAAGAGATTGGTTACACTGAAGCTTTCTTT.